This is a list of T cell receptor beta chains from one sample in a study of PD-1 blockade in classical Hodgkin lymphoma. The table came from immunoSEQ multiplex PCR; TCRdb's copy has only in-frame clones and leaves some out. The table includes roughly 25,000 clones, around 67% detected once. Sequenced here: peripheral blood mononuclear cells (PBMCs), sampled before the second cycle of nivolumab. These receptors were obtained from a human donor with classical Hodgkin lymphoma. Both conserved end residues are part of each CDR3. D genes are given only for firm matches. Some rows mark clone size as missing; the rest say once, few, many or name a class of expanded clone.

d_call j_call v_call clone_size cdr3_nt cdr3_aa
TRBD1 TRBJ1-2 TRBV7-2 few TGTGCCAGCAGAAGGGACAGAGAGGGGAACTATGGCTACACCTTC CASRRDREGNYGYTF
. TRBJ2-1 TRBV30 . TGTGCCTGGAGTGTACAAAGCTACAATGAGCAGTTCTTC CAWSVQSYNEQFF
. TRBJ1-2 TRBV19 . TGTGCCAGTAGTATACAGACCAACTATGGCTACACCTTC CASSIQTNYGYTF
TRBD1 TRBJ2-4 TRBV4-1 . TGCGCCAGCAGCGACAGGGCGTTTTTAGCCAAAAACATTCAGTACTTC CASSDRAFLAKNIQYF
. TRBJ1-5 TRBV6-5 . TGTGCCAGCAGAATCAATAGCAATCAGCCCCAGCATTTT CASRINSNQPQHF
. TRBJ2-7 TRBV27 . TGTGCCAGCCGTCGTGGCCAGCATTACGAGCAGTACTTC CASRRGQHYEQYF
TRBD1 TRBJ2-3 TRBV19 . TGTGCCAGTAGTATAGGGGACAGTAGCACAGATACGCAGTATTTT CASSIGDSSTDTQYF
. TRBJ2-5 TRBV25-1 . TGTGCCAGCAGTGAATATCTGGGCCGGGGACAAAGCCAAGAGACCCAGTACTTC CASSEYLGRGQSQETQYF
. TRBJ1-1 TRBV30 few TGTGCCTGGAAGGCACCCGGGACGATGAACACTGAAGCTTTCTTT CAWKAPGTMNTEAFF
. TRBJ1-2 TRBV10-2 . TGCGCCAGCAAGTGGTCTTCTTCTAACTATGGCTACACCTTC CASKWSSSNYGYTF
TRBD1 TRBJ1-2 TRBV19 . TGTGCCAGTAGTATTGCAGGGGGCCAACATGGCTACACCTTC CASSIAGGQHGYTF
TRBD2 TRBJ2-3 TRBV18 . TGTGCCAGCTCACCACTATACAAACAACAGCCCCGACTAGCTCGGGCCACAGATACGCAGTATTTT CASSPLYKQQPRLARATDTQYF
TRBD1 TRBJ2-4 TRBV5-1 once TGCGCCAGCAGCGGCGGACAGGGGTTGGCCAAAAACATTCAGTACTTC CASSGGQGLAKNIQYF
TRBD1 TRBJ1-2 TRBV27 few TGTGCCAGCAGCACGGGACAGGGAAACTATGGCTACACCTTC CASSTGQGNYGYTF
. TRBJ2-2 TRBV19 medium-sized TGTGCCAGTAGTATGCCGGGAACACCTCAGTTCGCCGGGGAGCTGTTTTTT CASSMPGTPQFAGELFF
. TRBJ2-2 TRBV2 . TGTGCCAGCAACTTGGCTTTCACCGGGGAGCTGTTTTTT CASNLAFTGELFF
. TRBJ1-3 TRBV9 . TGTGCCAGCAGCGTAGCTGTTTCCTCTGGAAACACCATATATTTT CASSVAVSSGNTIYF
. TRBJ1-3 TRBV5-6 . TGTGCCAGCAGCTTGTCCCGGGCCTCTGGAAACACCATATATTTT CASSLSRASGNTIYF
TRBD1 TRBJ2-2 TRBV10-1 . TGCGCCAGCAGTGAGTCGGGGACAGGGAGCACCGGGGAGCTGTTTTTT CASSESGTGSTGELFF
. TRBJ2-3 TRBV10-3 . TGTGCCATCAGTGAGGACGGACGCACAGATACGCAGTATTTT CAISEDGRTDTQYF
. TRBJ2-2 TRBV6-5 . TGTGCCAGCATCGATAACGGGGAGCTGTTTTTT CASIDNGELFF
. TRBJ2-4 TRBV5-1 . TGCGCCAGCAGCTTGGAGGGGGGAGCCAAAAACATTCAGTACTTC CASSLEGGAKNIQYF
. TRBJ2-7 TRBV5-4 . TGTGCCAGCAGCTGGTCCGGACACCACTCCTACGAGCAGTACTTC CASSWSGHHSYEQYF
. TRBJ1-2 TRBV28 . TGTGCCAGCAGTTTGACCCTCCTACATCAGGGAACTAACTATGGCTACACCTTC CASSLTLLHQGTNYGYTF
. TRBJ1-1 TRBV30 . TGTGCCTGGACTCCAATGGGGATCGGCACTGAAGCTTTCTTT CAWTPMGIGTEAFF
TRBD1 TRBJ1-1 TRBV5-1 once TGCGCCAGCAGCTTGCGGCGGATTATACAGGGGACTACTGAAGCTTTCTTT CASSLRRIIQGTTEAFF
. TRBJ2-1 TRBV4-1 . TGCGCCAGCAGCCCAAGAGGGGTTAGGTTAAGCACTAATGAGCAGTTCTTC CASSPRGVRLSTNEQFF
TRBD1 TRBJ1-6 TRBV18 . TGTGCCAGCTCGCCCAGAGGACAGGGGATCGGTAATTCACCCCTCCACTTT CASSPRGQGIGNSPLHF
. TRBJ1-2 TRBV4-1 . TGCGCCAGCAGGCCCCCGACCGGTCGGGGCTACACCTTC CASRPPTGRGYTF